Listed below are T cell receptor beta chains from one sample, sequenced in a study of blood T cell repertoires in COVID-19. Clones were sequenced by immunoSEQ multiplex PCR, and TCRdb holds only the in-frame ones, with some missing. This table holds under 550,000 clones, 80% to 90% found once. Sequenced input: peripheral blood. Source of these receptors: a man aged 18 to 29 with COVID-19, enrolled during active disease. The CDR3 runs from the conserved cysteine through the conserved F or W. The D gene is left open where the match is weak. Expanded clones get a size class; other rows say once, few or many, or leave the size out.

>TRBJ1-4|-|-|TRBV15
TGTGCCACCAGCAGAGAGGCGGACTTTAATGAAAAACTGTTTTTT
CATSREADFNEKLFF
>TRBJ1-1|-|-|TRBV5-5
TGTGCCAGCAGCTTGGTGGCAGGCTCAGGGTACACTGAAGCTTTCTTT
CASSLVAGSGYTEAFF
>TRBJ2-5|-|TRBD1|TRBV5-1
TGCGCCAGCAGACAGCGGGGACAGGGGGCCGGGGAGACCCAGTACTTC
CASRQRGQGAGETQYF
>TRBJ1-6|-|-|TRBV13
TGTGCCAGCAGCTTAGGCGGCAGGGAGGCTTCACCCCTCCACTTT
CASSLGGREASPLHF
>TRBJ2-7|once|-|TRBV3-1/TRBV3-2
TGTGCCAGCAGCCGGGGCCCGAGCTCCTACGAGCAGTACTTC
CASSRGPSSYEQYF
>TRBJ2-2|-|-|TRBV6-5
TGTGCCAGCAGTCGGACCGGGGAGCTGTTTTTT
CASSRTGELFF
>TRBJ1-4|-|TRBD1|TRBV5-1
TGCGCCAGCAGCCCTTCCCCCTCATCGGGACAGAGAAATGAAAAACTGTTTTTT
CASSPSPSSGQRNEKLFF
>TRBJ2-1|-|TRBD2|TRBV7-3
TGTGCCAGCAGCTTTGCGGGAGGATCATACGAGCAGTTCTTC
CASSFAGGSYEQFF
>TRBJ2-5|-|-|TRBV7-9
TGTGCCAGCAGCAGGACAACCGTACTCAAAGAGACCCAGTACTTC
CASSRTTVLKETQYF
>TRBJ2-1|-|TRBD2|TRBV6-1
TGTGCCAGCAGTGAAGCCCGGGAGGCCCCTGGTGAGCAGTTCTTC
CASSEAREAPGEQFF
>TRBJ2-7|-|-|TRBV24-1
TGTGCCACCAGTGATTCCGGACCTGGGGGCAGGGCAGGACTCGAGCAGTACTTC
CATSDSGPGGRAGLEQYF
>TRBJ1-6|-|-|TRBV3-1/TRBV3-2
TGTGCCAGCAGCCTTAGCGGGGTCATCAATTCACCCCTCCACTTT
CASSLSGVINSPLHF
>TRBJ2-7|-|TRBD1|TRBV10-3
TGTGCCATCAGCTTTACGGGACAGGGGACAATCACCTACGAGCAGTACTTC
CAISFTGQGTITYEQYF
>TRBJ1-1|-|-|TRBV12-3/TRBV12-4
TGTGCCAGCAGCGTAACAGAGGGCACTGAAGCTTTCTTT
CASSVTEGTEAFF
>TRBJ2-3|once|-|TRBV4-1
TGCGCCAGCAGCCGGGTTGGGGAGGTCCTAGCGAGGACAGATACGCAGTATTTT
CASSRVGEVLARTDTQYF
>TRBJ2-2|once|-|TRBV6-5
TGTGCCAGCAGTTGGGCGGGCGGGCCGAACACCGGGGAGCTGTTTTTT
CASSWAGGPNTGELFF
>TRBJ2-7|-|TRBD2|TRBV10-2
TGCGCCAGCAGTGGGGGACTACTCTACGAGCAGTACTTC
CASSGGLLYEQYF
>TRBJ2-7|-|-|TRBV30
TGTGCCTGGAGTGTACCCCGGGGCGAGCAGTACTTC
CAWSVPRGEQYF
>TRBJ2-7|-|TRBD1|TRBV9
TGTGCCAGCAGCGTATCCGCACAGGGGTTCTACGAGCAGTACTTC
CASSVSAQGFYEQYF
>TRBJ2-2|-|-|TRBV18
TGTGCCAGCTCACGCATTGCCCAGACGAACACCGGGGAGCTGTTTTTT
CASSRIAQTNTGELFF
>TRBJ2-3|-|-|TRBV6-5
TGTGCCAGCAGTTACAGCAGGGACACAGATACGCAGTATTTT
CASSYSRDTDTQYF
>TRBJ1-1|-|-|TRBV23-1
TGCGCCAGCAGGTTTCCGGGACACAAGAACACTGAAGCTTTCTTT
CASRFPGHKNTEAFF
>TRBJ2-4|-|-|TRBV21-1
TGTGCCAGCAGCAAACTCCGGGGACAGAAAAAAAACATTCAGTACTTC
CASSKLRGQKKNIQYF
>TRBJ1-4|-|TRBD1|TRBV19
TGTGCCAGTAGACGGGACAGGGGAAATGAAAAACTGTTTTTT
CASRRDRGNEKLFF
>TRBJ2-7|-|-|TRBV18
TGTGCCAGCTCACCACCCGGGGGGCGTACCGCCTACGAGCAGTACTTC
CASSPPGGRTAYEQYF
>TRBJ2-7|-|TRBD2|TRBV5-4
TGTGCCACAACCGAAGGGGGCCTAGCGGGAGCAAGGCACGAGCAGTACTTC
CATTEGGLAGARHEQYF
>TRBJ2-5|once|TRBD2|TRBV27
TGTGCCAGCAGTTTAACAGCGGGGGGACACCAAGAGACCCAGTACTTC
CASSLTAGGHQETQYF
>TRBJ2-5|-|-|TRBV5-1
TGCGCCAGCAGCCCAAACTCCATTGAAAAGACCCAGTACTTC
CASSPNSIEKTQYF
>TRBJ1-1|-|-|TRBV28
TGTGCCAGCAGTTGGGAGGCTGAAGCTTTCTTT
CASSWEAEAFF
>TRBJ2-7|-|TRBD1|TRBV7-9
TGTGCCAGCAGCCAAGGGACAGGGCGTGACGAGCAGTACTTC
CASSQGTGRDEQYF
>TRBJ2-3|-|-|TRBV5-1
TGCGCCAGCAGATCGGGACAGTCGGGGGGCACAGATACGCAGTATTTT
CASRSGQSGGTDTQYF
>TRBJ2-3|once|TRBD2|TRBV19
TGTGCCAGTAGTATAAGCGGGGGGACAAATACGCAGTATTTT
CASSISGGTNTQYF
>TRBJ1-1|-|-|TRBV19
TGTGCCAGTACCTGGGGGGGGCACAGTGAAGCTTTCTTT
CASTWGGHSEAFF
>TRBJ1-5|-|-|TRBV6-6
TGTGCCAGCACCTACGGGGGGGCCGGGCAGCCCCAGCATTTT
CASTYGGAGQPQHF
>TRBJ1-1|-|-|TRBV10-3
TGTGCCATCAGTTTACAGGGGAACACTGAAGCTTTCTTT
CAISLQGNTEAFF
>TRBJ1-1|-|TRBD1|TRBV5-1
TGCGCCAGCAGCTTGTTGGGACAGGGGACAACTGAAGCTTTCTTT
CASSLLGQGTTEAFF
>TRBJ2-3|-|-|TRBV9
TGTGCCAGCAGCGTAGACACCTTCACAGATACGCAGTATTTT
CASSVDTFTDTQYF
>TRBJ2-1|-|TRBD1|TRBV7-9
TGTGCCAGCAGCTTAGCCAACAGGGGGAGCAATGAGCAGTTCTTC
CASSLANRGSNEQFF
>TRBJ2-2|-|-|TRBV2
TGTGCCACCCAAACAGGGCCCGGGGAGCTGTTTTTT
CATQTGPGELFF
>TRBJ2-7|-|-|TRBV30
TGTGCCTGGAGTGTTACTCCCTACGAGCAGTACTTC
CAWSVTPYEQYF
>TRBJ2-1|-|-|TRBV6-1
TGTGCCAGCAGTGAACAGTGGGCAACGCCACGGTTCTTC
CASSEQWATPRFF
>TRBJ2-7|-|TRBD2|TRBV7-2
TGTGCCAGCAGCATATCACTAGCGGGAGGTTTAGAGCAGTACTTC
CASSISLAGGLEQYF
>TRBJ2-7|-|-|TRBV19
TGTGCCAGTAGTATTGGTTGGGACTCACCCTACGAGCAGTACTTC
CASSIGWDSPYEQYF